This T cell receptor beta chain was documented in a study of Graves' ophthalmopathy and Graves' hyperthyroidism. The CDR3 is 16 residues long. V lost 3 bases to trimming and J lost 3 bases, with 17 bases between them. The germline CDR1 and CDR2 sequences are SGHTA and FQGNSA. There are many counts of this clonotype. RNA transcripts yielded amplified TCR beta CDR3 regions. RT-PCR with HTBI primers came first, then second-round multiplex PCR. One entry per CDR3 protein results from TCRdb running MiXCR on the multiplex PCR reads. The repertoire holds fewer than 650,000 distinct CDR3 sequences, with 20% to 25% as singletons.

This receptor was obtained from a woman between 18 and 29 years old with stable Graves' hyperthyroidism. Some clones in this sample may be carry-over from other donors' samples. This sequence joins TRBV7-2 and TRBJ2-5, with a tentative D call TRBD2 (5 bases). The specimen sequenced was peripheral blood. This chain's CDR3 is CASSFPGNTIEETQYF. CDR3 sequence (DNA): TGTGCCAGCAGCTTCCCCGGGAACACGATTGAAGAGACCCAGTACTTC. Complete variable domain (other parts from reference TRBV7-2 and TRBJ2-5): GAGVSQSPSNKVTEKGKDVELRCDPISGHTALYWYRQSLGQGLEFLIYFQGNSAPDKSGLPSDRFSAERTGGSVSTLTIQRTQQEDSAVYLCASSFPGNTIEETQYFGPGTRLLVL.